This T cell receptor (beta chain) was identified in a study of T cells after yellow fever vaccination (dated by TCRdb to the late 2010s). The study in broad terms: The SMART-Seq v4 Ultra Low Input RNA kit was used to prepare libraries from fractions with low cell numbers. To track T-cell clones before and after primary and booster YFV17D yellow fever vaccination, bulk TCR alpha and beta repertoires were sequenced longitudinally. Two healthy male donors, one aged 18 to 29 and one aged 30 to 40 years, were included in the cohort. Bulk PBMC replicates and cell subsets were isolated from blood drawn at multiple timepoints before and after both primary and secondary immunization. What the research found in general, with its limitations: A small fraction of clonotypes appeared in both the CD4 and CD8 compartments, likely as a result of convergent recombination. After the booster, most clones that had expanded after primary vaccination were detected again (around 95% of CD4 and 88% of CD8), suggesting broad maintenance of memory. Computational filtering was required because FACS-sorted repertoires could contain abundant contaminating clonotypes from the bulk population. Because only two donors were included in the study, the extent to which the findings can be generalized is limited. Compared with the primary T-cell response, the secondary T-cell response was faster but weaker, reaching its peak on day 5 rather than on day 15.

The treatment or condition label here, explained by the study, means: live attenuated yellow fever vaccine strain. At each blood-draw timepoint, two biological replicates of bulk PBMCs were obtained. A standard Ficoll-Paque protocol was used to isolate PBMCs from peripheral blood. TriZol was used to extract RNA from bulk PBMCs, CD4 and CD8 fractions, and dextramer-positive and dextramer-negative fractions. Relative to germline, V is missing 1 base and J is missing 2 bases, with 7 bases of the junction outside any gene match. CDR1 is given as SGHVS and CDR2 as FNYEAQ, both from the germline V gene. From the cysteine up to the phenylalanine, the CDR3 has a length of 17 residues. Kept here is only the CDR3 DNA, which spans 51 bases and is read in frame from base 1. As regards this clonotype: Its cognate antigen has yet to be identified. No base qualities exist here, and no much larger clone lies one base off it.

TCR cDNA was synthesized by 5'RACE template switching, which introduced a universal primer site and unique molecular identifiers. cDNA synthesis was primed from both the TCR alpha and TCR beta constant segments. Libraries were amplified in two PCR steps, with sample barcodes and sequencing adapters added in the second step. Sequencing of libraries was done on Illumina HiSeq 2500 (2x100 bp) or NovaSeq (2x150 bp). The authors' analysis ran thus. MIGEC was used to demultiplex reads and collapse the reads into UMI consensus sequences, and MiXCR was used for V(D)J alignment. Vaccine-responding clonotypes were defined with edgeR using replicate PBMC samples, requiring FDR below 0.01 and a log2 fold change above 5 up to day 15. Each bulk clonotype was labeled CD4 or CD8 based on which sequenced repertoire, CD4 or CD8, contained the clonotype at higher abundance. In-frame beta chains were kept once TCRdb had trimmed the public reads at Q25 with fastp and called clones with MiXCR. Rows merge per CDR3 protein into single entries with the most common DNA and genes. The V and J calls were not made by the authors but by TCRdb's processing. This sample is represented by roughly 500,000 distinct CDR3 sequences; about a fifth of them were singletons. 13% to 15% of the sample goes to the ten largest clones.

The source of this sequence is a man aged 25-45 years who received the YFV17D yellow fever vaccine. Sample: PBMCs, taken 15 days after the yellow fever booster vaccination. Recombination connected TRBV7-6 to TRBJ2-3, with 9 middle bases fitting TRBD2. This receptor carries the CDR3 CASSLEPTSGPTDTQYF. The DNA sequence is TGTGCCAGCAGCTTAGAACCGACTAGCGGCCCCACAGATACGCAGTATTTT.